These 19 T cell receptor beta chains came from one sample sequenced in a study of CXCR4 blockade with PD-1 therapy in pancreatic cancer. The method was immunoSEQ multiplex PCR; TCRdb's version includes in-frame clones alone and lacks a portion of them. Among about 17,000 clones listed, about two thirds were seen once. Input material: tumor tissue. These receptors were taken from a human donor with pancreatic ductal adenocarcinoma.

This CDR3 reads CSVTTGETYGYTF. The CDR3 DNA is TGCAGCGTTACTACCGGGGAAACCTATGGCTACACCTTC. The chain employs TRBV29-1 and TRBJ1-2; D call uncertain. The CDR3 is 13 residues long. Trimming stripped 5 bases from V and 4 bases from J, with 14 bases between. Germline CDR1 reads SQVTM; CDR2 reads ANQGSEA.

CDR3 sequence reads: CASSLVGTGEAGANVLTF. For the CDR3, the DNA is TGTGCCAGCAGCTTGGTCGGGACAGGAGAAGCTGGGGCCAACGTCCTGACTTTC. V gene TRBV7-6 combines with J gene TRBJ2-6; 8 nucleotides match TRBD1. The germline CDR1 and CDR2 sequences are SGHVS and FNYEAQ. The CDR3 loop spans 18 amino acids. V was clipped by 3 bases and J by 2 bases; unmatched bases: 9. Full variable domain (missing parts from reference TRBV7-6 and TRBJ2-6): GAGVSQSPRYKVTKRGQDVALRCDPISGHVSLYWYRQALGQGPEFLTYFNYEAQQDKSGLPNDRFSAERPEGSISTLTIQRTEQRDSAMYRCASSLVGTGEAGANVLTFGAGSRLTVL.

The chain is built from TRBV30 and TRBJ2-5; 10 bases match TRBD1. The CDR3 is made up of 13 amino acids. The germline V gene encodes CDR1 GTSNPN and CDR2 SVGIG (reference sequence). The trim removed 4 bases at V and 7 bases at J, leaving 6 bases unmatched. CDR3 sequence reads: CAWIPGQGLTQYF. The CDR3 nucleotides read TGTGCCTGGATACCGGGACAGGGGTTGACCCAGTACTTC.

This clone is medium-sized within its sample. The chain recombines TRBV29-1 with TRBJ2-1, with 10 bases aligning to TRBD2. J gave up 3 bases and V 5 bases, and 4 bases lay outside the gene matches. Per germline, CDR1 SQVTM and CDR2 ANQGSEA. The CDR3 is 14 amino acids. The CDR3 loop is CSVSGTSVYNEQFF. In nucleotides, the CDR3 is TGCAGCGTTTCCGGGACTAGCGTCTACAATGAGCAGTTCTTC.

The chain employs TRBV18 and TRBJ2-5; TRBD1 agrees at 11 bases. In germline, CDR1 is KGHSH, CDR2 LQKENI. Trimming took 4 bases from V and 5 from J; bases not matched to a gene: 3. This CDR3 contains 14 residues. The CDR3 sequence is CASSHGTGGETQYF. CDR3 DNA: TGTGCCAGCTCACACGGGACAGGGGGTGAGACCCAGTACTTC. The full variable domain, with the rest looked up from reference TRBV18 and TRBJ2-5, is NAGVMQNPRHLVRRRGQEARLRCSPMKGHSHVYWYRQLPEEGLKFMVYLQKENIIDESGMPKERFSAEFPKEGPSILRIQQVVRGDSAAYFCASSHGTGGETQYFGPGTRLLVL.

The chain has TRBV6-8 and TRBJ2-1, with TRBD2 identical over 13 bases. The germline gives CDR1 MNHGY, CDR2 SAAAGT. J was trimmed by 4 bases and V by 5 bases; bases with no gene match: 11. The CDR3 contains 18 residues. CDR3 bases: TGTGCCAGCAGTAGCGGACTAGCGGGAGTACTTGGATACAATGAGCAGTTCTTC. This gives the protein CASSSGLAGVLGYNEQFF.

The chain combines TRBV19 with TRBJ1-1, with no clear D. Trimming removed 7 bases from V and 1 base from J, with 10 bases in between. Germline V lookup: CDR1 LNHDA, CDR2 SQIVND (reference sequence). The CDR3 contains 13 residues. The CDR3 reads CASNGDRNTEAFF. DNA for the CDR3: TGTGCCAGTAATGGGGATAGGAACACTGAAGCTTTCTTT.

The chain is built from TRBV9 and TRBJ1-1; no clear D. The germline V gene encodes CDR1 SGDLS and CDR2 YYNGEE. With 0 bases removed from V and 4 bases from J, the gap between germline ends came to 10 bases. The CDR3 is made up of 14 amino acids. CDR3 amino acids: CASSVVGFGTEAFF. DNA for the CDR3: TGTGCCAGCAGCGTAGTGGGGTTTGGCACTGAAGCTTTCTTT. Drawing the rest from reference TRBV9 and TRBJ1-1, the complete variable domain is DSGVTQTPKHLITATGQRVTLRCSPRSGDLSVYWYQQSLDQGLQFLIQYYNGEERAKGNILERFSAQQFPDLHSELNLSSLELGDSALYFCASSVVGFGTEAFFGQGTRLTVV.

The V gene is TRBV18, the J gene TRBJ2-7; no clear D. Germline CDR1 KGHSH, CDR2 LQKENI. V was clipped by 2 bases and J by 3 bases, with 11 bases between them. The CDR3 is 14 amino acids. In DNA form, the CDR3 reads TGTGCCAGCTCACCATCGGACCCTGGCTACGAGCAGTACTTC. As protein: CASSPSDPGYEQYF. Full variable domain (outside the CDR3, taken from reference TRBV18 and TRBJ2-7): NAGVMQNPRHLVRRRGQEARLRCSPMKGHSHVYWYRQLPEEGLKFMVYLQKENIIDESGMPKERFSAEFPKEGPSILRIQQVVRGDSAAYFCASSPSDPGYEQYFGPGTRLTVT.

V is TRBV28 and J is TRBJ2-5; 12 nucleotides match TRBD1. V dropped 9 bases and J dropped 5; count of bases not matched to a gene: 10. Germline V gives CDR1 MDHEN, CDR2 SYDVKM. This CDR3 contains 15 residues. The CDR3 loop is CASAASGTGGETQYF. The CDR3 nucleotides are TGTGCCAGTGCTGCTTCCGGGACAGGGGGCGAGACCCAGTACTTC.

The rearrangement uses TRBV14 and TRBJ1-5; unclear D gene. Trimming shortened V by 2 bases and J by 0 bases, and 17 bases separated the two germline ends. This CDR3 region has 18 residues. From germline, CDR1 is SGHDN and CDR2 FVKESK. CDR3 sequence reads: CASSQFPRGSGSNQPQHF. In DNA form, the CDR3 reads TGTGCCAGCAGCCAATTTCCCCGAGGCAGTGGTAGCAATCAGCCCCAGCATTTT.

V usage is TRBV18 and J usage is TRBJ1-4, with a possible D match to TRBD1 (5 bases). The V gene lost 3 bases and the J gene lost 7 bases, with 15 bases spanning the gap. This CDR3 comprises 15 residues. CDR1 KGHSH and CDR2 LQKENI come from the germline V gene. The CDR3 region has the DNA TGTGCCAGCTCACCTGACAGCCCCAGTGGTGAAAAACTGTTTTTT. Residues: CASSPDSPSGEKLFF.

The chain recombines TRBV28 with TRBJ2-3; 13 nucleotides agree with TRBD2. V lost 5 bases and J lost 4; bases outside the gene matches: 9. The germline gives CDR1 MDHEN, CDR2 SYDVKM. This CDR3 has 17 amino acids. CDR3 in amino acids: CASSPTRLAGGADTQYF. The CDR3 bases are TGTGCCAGCAGTCCGACAAGACTAGCGGGAGGAGCAGATACGCAGTATTTT.

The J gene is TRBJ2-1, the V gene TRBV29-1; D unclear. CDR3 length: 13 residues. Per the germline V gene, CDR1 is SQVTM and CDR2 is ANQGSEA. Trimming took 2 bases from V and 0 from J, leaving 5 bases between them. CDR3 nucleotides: TGCAGCGTTGAAATCAGCTCCTACAATGAGCAGTTCTTC. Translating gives CSVEISSYNEQFF.

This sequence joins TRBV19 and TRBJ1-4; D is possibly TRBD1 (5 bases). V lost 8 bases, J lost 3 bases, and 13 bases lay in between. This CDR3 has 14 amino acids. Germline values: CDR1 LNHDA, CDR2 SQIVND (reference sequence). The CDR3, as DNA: TGTGCCAGTGGGGGTTCGCTTGCTAATGAAAAACTGTTTTTT. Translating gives CASGGSLANEKLFF.

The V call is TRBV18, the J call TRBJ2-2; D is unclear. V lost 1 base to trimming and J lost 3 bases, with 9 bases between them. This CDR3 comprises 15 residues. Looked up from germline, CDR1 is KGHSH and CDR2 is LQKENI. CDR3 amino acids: CASSPQGFDTGELFF. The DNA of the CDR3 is TGTGCCAGCTCACCACAGGGTTTTGACACCGGGGAGCTGTTTTTT.

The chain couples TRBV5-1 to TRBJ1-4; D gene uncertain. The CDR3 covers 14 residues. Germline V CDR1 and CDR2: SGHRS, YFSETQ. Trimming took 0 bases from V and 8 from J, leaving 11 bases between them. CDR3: CASSLEGLREKLFF. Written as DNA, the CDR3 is TGCGCCAGCAGCTTGGAGGGCTTACGGGAAAAACTGTTTTTT.

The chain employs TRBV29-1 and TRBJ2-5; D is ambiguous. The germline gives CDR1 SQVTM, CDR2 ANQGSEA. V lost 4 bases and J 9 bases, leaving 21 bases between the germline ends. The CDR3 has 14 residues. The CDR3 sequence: CSVADGPTPMAQYF. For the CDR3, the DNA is TGCAGCGTTGCCGACGGACCGACGCCAATGGCCCAGTACTTC.

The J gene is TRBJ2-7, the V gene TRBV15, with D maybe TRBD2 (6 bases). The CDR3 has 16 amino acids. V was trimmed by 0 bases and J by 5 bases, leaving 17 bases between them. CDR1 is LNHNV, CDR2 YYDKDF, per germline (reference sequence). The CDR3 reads CATSRDYGTSQDEQYF. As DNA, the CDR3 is TGTGCCACCAGCAGAGATTACGGAACTAGCCAAGACGAGCAGTACTTC.